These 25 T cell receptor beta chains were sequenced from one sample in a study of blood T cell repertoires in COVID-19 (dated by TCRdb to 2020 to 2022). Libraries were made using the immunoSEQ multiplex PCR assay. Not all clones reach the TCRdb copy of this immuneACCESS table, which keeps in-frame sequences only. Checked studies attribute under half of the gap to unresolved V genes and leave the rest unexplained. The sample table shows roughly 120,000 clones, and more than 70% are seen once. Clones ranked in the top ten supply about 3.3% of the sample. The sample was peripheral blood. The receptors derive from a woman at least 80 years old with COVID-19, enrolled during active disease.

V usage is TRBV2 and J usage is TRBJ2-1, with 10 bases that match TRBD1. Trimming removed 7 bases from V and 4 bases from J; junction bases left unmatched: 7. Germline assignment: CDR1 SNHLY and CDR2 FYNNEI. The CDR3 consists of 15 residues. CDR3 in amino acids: CASTIGQGEYNEQFF. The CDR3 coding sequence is TGTGCCAGCACGATAGGACAGGGGGAGTACAATGAGCAGTTCTTC.

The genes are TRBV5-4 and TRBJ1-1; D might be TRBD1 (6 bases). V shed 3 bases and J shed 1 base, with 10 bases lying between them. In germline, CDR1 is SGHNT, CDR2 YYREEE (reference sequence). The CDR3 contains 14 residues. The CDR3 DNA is TGTGCCAGCAGCTATGGGACACAGAACACTGAAGCTTTCTTT. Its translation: CASSYGTQNTEAFF.

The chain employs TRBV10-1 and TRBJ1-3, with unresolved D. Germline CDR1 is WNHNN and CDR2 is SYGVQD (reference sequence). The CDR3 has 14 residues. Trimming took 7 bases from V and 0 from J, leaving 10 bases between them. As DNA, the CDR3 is TGCGCCAGCATCCAAGACATCTCTGGAAACACCATATATTTT. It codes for CASIQDISGNTIYF.

The CDR3 sequence is CASSLALRGGSGNTIYF. The CDR3 region has the DNA TGTGCCAGCAGCTTAGCGCTCAGGGGTGGATCTGGAAACACCATATATTTT. This sequence joins TRBV7-8 and TRBJ1-3, with a tentative D call TRBD1 (6 bases). Germline CDR1 and CDR2: SGHVS and FQNEAQ. This CDR3 has 17 amino acids. V lost 0 bases and J lost 1, with 13 bases in between.

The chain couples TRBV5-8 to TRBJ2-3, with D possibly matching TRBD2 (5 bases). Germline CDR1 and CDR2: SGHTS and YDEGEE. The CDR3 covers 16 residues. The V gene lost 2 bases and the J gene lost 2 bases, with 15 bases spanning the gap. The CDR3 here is CASSFRLAISTDTQYF. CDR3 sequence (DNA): TGTGCCAGCAGCTTCAGATTAGCGATCTCCACAGATACGCAGTATTTT.

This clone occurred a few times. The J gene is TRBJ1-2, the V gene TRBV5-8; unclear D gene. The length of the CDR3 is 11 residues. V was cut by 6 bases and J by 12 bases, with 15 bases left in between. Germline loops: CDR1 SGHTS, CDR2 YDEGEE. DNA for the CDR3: TGTGCCAGCACCATTCTCTATGCCCACACCTTC. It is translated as CASTILYAHTF.

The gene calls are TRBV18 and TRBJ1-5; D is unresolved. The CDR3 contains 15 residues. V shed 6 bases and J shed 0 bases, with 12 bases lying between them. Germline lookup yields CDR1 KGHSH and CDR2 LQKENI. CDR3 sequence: CASSPTSDSNQPQHF. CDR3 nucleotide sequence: TGTGCCAGCTCCCCGACATCCGATAGCAATCAGCCCCAGCATTTT. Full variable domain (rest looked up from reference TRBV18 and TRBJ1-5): NAGVMQNPRHLVRRRGQEARLRCSPMKGHSHVYWYRQLPEEGLKFMVYLQKENIIDESGMPKERFSAEFPKEGPSILRIQQVVRGDSAAYFCASSPTSDSNQPQHFGDGTRLSIL.

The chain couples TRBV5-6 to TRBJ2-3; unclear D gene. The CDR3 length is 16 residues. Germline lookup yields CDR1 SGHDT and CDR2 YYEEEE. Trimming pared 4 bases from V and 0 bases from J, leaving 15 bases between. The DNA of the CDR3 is TGTGCCAGCAGCCCTCGAAACGGGTTTAGCACAGATACGCAGTATTTT. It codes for CASSPRNGFSTDTQYF.

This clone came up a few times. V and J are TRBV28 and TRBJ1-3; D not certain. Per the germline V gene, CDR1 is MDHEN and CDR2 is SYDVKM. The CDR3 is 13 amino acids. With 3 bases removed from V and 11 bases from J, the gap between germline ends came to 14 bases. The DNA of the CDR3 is TGTGCCAGCAGTTTCTCGGTTGTCCCGGCCATATATTTT. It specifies CASSFSVVPAIYF.

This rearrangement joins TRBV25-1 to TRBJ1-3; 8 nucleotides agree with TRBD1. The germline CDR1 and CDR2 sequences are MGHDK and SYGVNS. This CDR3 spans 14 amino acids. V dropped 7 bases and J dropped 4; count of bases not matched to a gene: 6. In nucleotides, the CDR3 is TGTGCCAGCACTGAGACAGGGGTAGGAAACACCATATATTTT. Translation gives CASTETGVGNTIYF.

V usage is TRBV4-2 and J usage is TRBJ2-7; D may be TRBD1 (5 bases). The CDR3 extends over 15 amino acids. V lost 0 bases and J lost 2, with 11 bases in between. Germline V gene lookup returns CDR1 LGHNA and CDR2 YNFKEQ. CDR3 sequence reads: CASSQDKGIAYEQYF. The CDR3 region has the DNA TGTGCCAGCAGCCAAGATAAGGGGATCGCCTACGAGCAGTACTTC.

Here the CDR3 reads CASSTRHLVAFF. CDR3 sequence (DNA): TGTGCCAGCAGCACCAGGCACCTTGTTGCTTTCTTT. The genes are TRBV12-3 or TRBV12-4 and TRBJ1-1; D is unclear. Trimming shortened V by 6 bases and J by 11 bases, and 16 bases separated the two germline ends. The CDR3 runs to 12 residues.

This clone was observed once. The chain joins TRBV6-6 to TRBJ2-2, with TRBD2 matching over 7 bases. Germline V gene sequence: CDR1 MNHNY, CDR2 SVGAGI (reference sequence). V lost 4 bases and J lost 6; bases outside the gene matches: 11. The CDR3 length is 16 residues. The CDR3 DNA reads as TGTGCCAGCAGTTCCCCCAGCGGGAATGGGGCCGGGGAGCTGTTTTTT. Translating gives CASSSPSGNGAGELFF.

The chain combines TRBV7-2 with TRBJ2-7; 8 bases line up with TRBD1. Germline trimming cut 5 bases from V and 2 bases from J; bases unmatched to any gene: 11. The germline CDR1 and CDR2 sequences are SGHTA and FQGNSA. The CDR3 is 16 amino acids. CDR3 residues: CASSTGTGRVPYEQYF. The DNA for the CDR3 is TGTGCCAGCAGCACAGGGACAGGCAGGGTTCCCTACGAGCAGTACTTC.

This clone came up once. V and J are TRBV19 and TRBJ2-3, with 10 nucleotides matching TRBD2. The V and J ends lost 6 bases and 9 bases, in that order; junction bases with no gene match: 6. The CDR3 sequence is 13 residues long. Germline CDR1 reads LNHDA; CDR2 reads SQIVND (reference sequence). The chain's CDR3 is CASREREGETQYF. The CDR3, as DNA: TGTGCCAGTAGGGAGCGGGAGGGAGAGACGCAGTATTTT.

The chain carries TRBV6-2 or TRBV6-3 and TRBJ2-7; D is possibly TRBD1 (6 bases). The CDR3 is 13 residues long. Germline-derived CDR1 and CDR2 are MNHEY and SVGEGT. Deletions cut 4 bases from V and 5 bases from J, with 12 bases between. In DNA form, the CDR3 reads TGTGCCAGCAGTTCGACAGGTCCCCACGAGCAGTACTTC. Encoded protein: CASSSTGPHEQYF.

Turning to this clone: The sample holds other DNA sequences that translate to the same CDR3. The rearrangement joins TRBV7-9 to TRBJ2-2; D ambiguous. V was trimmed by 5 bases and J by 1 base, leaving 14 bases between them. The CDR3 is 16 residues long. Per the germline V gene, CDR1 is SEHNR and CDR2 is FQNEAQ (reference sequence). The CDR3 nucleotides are TGTGCCAGCAGCCCAATGAATAGTGGGAACACCGGGGAGCTGTTTTTT. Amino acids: CASSPMNSGNTGELFF.

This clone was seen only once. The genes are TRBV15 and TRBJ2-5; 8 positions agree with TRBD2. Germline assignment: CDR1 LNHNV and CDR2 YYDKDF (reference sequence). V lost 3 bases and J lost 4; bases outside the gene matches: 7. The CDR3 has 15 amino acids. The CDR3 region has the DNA TGTGCCACCAGCAGTATCCCAGCGGGAGCAGAGACCCAGTACTTC. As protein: CATSSIPAGAETQYF.

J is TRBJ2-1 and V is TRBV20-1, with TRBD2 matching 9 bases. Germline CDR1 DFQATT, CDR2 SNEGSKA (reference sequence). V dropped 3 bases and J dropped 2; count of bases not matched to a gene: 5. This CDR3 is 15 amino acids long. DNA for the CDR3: TGCAGTGCTAGTGGCGGGAGGGCGGCCTACAATGAGCAGTTCTTC. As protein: CSASGGRAAYNEQFF.

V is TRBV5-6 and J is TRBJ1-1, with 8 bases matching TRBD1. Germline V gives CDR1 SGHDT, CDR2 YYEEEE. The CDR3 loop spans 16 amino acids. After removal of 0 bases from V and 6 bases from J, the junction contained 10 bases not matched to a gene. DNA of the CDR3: TGTGCCAGCAGCTTGGAGCAGGGGGCAACCTCAGCTGAAGCTTTCTTT. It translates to CASSLEQGATSAEAFF.

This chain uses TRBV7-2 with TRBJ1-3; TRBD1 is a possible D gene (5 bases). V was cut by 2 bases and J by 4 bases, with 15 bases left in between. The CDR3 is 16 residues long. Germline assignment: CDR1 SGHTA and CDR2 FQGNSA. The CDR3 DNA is TGTGCCAGCAGCTTATCTCGGGGGAGTACGGGAAACACCATATATTTT. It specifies CASSLSRGSTGNTIYF.

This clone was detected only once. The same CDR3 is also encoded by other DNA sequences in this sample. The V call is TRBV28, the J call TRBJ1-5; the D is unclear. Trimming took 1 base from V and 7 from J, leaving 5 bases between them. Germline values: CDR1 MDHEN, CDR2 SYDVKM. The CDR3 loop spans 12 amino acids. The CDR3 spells CASSLSGQPQHF. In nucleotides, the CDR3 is TGTGCCAGCAGTTTATCCGGGCAGCCCCAGCATTTT.

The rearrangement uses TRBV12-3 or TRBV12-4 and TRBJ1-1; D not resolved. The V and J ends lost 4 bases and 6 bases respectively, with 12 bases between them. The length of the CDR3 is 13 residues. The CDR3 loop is CASSSQNFAEAFF. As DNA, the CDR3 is TGTGCCAGCAGTTCACAGAATTTCGCTGAAGCTTTCTTT.

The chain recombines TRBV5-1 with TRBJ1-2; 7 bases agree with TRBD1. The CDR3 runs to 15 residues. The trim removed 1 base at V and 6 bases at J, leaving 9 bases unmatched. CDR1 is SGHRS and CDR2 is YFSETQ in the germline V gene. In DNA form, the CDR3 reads TGCGCCAGCAGCTTGATGGCAGGGGGTAAGAATGGCTACACCTTC. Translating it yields CASSLMAGGKNGYTF.

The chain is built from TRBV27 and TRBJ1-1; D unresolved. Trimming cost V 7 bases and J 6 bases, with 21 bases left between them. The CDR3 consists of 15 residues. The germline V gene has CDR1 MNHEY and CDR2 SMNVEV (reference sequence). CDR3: CASTSRVNPSSEAFF. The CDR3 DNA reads TGTGCCAGCACCTCCCGGGTTAACCCTTCCTCTGAAGCTTTCTTT.